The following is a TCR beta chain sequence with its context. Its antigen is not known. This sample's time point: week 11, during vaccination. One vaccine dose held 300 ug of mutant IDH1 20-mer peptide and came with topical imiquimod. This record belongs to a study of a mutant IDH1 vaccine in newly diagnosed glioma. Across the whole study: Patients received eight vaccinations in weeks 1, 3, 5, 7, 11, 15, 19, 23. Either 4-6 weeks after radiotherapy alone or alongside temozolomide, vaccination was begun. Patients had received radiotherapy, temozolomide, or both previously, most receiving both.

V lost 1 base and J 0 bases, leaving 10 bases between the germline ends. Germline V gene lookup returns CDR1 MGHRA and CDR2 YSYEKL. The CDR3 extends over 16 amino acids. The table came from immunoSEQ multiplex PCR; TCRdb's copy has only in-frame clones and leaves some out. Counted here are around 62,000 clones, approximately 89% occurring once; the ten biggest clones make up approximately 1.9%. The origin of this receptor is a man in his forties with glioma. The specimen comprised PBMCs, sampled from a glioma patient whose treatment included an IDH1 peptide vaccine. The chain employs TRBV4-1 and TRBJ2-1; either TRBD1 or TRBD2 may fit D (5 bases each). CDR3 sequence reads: CASSQGWGSSYNEQFF. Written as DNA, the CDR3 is TGCGCCAGCAGCCAAGGGTGGGGGAGCTCCTACAATGAGCAGTTCTTC.